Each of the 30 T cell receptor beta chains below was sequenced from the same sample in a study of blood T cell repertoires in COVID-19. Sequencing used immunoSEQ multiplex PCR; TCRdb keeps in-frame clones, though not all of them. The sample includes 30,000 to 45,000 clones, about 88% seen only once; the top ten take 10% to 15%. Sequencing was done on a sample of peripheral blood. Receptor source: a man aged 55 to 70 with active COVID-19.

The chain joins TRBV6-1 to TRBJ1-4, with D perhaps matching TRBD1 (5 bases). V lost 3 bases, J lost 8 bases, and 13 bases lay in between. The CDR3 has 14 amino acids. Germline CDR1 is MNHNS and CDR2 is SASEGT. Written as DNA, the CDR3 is TGTGCCAGCAGTGACGGGGGGTCAGGCGAAAAACTGTTTTTT. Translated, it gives CASSDGGSGEKLFF.

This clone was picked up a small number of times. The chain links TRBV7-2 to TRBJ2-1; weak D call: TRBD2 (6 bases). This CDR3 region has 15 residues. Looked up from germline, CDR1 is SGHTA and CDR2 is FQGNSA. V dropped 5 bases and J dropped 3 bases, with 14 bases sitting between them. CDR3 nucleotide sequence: TGTGCCAGCAGCACCGGGACTCTCAGCTACAATGAGCAGTTCTTC. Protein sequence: CASSTGTLSYNEQFF.

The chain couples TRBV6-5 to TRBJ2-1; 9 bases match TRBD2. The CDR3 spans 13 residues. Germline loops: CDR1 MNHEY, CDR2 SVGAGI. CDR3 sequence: CATQREVTNEQFF. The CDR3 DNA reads TGTGCTACCCAGCGGGAGGTCACCAATGAGCAGTTCTTC.

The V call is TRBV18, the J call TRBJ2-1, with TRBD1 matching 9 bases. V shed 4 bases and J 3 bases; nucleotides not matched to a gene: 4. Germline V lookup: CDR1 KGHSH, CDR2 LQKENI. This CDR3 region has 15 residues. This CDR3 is CASSLDRGNYNEQFF. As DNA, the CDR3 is TGTGCCAGCTCACTCGACAGGGGGAACTACAATGAGCAGTTCTTC.

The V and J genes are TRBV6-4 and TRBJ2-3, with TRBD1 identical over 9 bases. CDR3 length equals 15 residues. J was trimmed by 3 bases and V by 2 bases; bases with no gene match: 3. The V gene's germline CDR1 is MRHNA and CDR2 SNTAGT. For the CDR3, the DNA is TGTGCCAGCAGTGACCGGGACAGGGTGACAGATACGCAGTATTTT. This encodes CASSDRDRVTDTQYF.

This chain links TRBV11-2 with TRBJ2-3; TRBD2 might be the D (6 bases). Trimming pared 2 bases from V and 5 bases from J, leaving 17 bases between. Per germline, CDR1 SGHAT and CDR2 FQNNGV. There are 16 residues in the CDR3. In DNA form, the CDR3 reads TGTGCCAGCAGCTTAAGAGGGGACTCCCGACTAGATACGCAGTATTTT. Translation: CASSLRGDSRLDTQYF.

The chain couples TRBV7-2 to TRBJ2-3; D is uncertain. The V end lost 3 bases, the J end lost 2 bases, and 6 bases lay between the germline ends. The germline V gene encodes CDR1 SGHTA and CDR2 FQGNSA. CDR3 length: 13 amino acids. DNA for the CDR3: TGTGCCAGCAGCTTCGGTATCACAGATACGCAGTATTTT. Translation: CASSFGITDTQYF.

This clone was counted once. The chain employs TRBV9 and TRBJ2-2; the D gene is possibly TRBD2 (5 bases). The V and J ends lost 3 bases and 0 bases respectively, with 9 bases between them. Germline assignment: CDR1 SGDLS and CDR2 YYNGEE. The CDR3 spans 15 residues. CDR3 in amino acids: CASSARTANTGELFF. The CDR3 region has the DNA TGTGCCAGCAGCGCTAGGACTGCGAACACCGGGGAGCTGTTTTTT.

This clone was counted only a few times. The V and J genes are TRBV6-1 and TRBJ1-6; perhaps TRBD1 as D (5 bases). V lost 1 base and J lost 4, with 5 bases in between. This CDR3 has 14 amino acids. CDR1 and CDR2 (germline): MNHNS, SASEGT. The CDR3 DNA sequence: TGTGCCAGCAGTGAAGGACAGTATAATTCACCCCTCCACTTT. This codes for CASSEGQYNSPLHF.

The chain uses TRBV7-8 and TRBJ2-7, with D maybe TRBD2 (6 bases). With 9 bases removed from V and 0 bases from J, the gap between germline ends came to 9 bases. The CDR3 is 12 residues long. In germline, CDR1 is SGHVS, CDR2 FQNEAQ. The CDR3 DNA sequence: TGTGCCAGTTCAGCGGGCTCCTACGAGCAGTACTTC. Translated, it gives CASSAGSYEQYF.

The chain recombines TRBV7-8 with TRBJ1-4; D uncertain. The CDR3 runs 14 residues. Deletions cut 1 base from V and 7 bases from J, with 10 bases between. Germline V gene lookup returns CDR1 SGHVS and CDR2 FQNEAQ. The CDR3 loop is CASSLDVTSEKLFF. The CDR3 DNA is TGTGCCAGCAGCTTAGACGTTACCAGTGAAAAACTGTTTTTT. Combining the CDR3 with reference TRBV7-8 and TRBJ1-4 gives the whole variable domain GAGVSQSPRYKVAKRGQDVALRCDPISGHVSLFWYQQALGQGPEFLTYFQNEAQLDKSGLPSDRFFAERPEGSVSTLKIQRTQQEDSAVYLCASSLDVTSEKLFFGSGTQLSVL.

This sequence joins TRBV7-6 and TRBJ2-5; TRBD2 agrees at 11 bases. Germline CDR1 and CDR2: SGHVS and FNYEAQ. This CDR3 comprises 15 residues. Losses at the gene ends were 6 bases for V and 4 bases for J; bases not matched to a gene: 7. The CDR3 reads CASRPTGLAGETQYF. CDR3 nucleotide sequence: TGTGCCAGCAGGCCCACTGGACTAGCGGGAGAGACCCAGTACTTC.

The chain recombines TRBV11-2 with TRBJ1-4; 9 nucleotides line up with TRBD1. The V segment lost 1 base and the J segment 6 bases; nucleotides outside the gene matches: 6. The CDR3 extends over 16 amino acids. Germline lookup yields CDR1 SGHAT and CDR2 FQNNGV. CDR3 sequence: CASSLAGTGLYEKLFF. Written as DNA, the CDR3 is TGTGCCAGCAGCTTAGCGGGGACAGGGCTTTATGAAAAACTGTTTTTT.

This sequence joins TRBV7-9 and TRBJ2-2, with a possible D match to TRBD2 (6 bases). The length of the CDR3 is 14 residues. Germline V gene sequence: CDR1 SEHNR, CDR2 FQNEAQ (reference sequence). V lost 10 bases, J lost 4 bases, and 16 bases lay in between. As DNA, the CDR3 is TGTGCCAAGGAACGACTAGAGCTCACCGGGGAGCTGTTTTTT. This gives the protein CAKERLELTGELFF.

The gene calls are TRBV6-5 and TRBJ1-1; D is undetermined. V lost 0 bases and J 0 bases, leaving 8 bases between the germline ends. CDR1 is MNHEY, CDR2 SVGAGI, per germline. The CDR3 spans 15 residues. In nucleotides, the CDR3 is TGTGCCAGCAGTTACTCGGCGGGGTTGAACACTGAAGCTTTCTTT. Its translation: CASSYSAGLNTEAFF.

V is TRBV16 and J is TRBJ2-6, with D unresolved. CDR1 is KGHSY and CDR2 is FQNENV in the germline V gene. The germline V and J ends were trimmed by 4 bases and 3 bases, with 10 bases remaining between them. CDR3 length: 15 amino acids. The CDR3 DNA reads TGTGCCAGCAGCCCTCGATCGAGTGGGGCCAACGTCCTGACTTTC. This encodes CASSPRSSGANVLTF.

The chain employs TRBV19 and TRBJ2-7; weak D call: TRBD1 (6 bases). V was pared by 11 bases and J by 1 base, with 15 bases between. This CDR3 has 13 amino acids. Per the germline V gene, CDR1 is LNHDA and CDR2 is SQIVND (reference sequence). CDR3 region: CASTPDSSYEQYF. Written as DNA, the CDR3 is TGTGCCTCCACTCCGGACAGTTCCTACGAGCAGTACTTC.

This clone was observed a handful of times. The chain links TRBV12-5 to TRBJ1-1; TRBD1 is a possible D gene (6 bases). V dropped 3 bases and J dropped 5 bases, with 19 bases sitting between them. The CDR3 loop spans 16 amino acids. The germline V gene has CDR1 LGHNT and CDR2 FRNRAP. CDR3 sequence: CASGFTSGGGVTEAFF. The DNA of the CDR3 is TGTGCTAGTGGTTTTACATCCGGAGGGGGGGTTACTGAAGCTTTCTTT.

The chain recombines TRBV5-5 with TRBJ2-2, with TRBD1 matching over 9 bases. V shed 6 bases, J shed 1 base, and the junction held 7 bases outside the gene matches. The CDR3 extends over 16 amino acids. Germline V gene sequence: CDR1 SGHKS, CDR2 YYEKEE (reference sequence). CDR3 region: CASTGDRALNTGELFF. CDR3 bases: TGTGCCAGCACCGGGGACAGGGCGTTGAACACCGGGGAGCTGTTTTTT.

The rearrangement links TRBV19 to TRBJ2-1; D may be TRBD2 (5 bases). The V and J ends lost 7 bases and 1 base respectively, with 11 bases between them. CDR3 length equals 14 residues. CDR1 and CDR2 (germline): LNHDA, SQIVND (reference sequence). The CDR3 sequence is CASTPTGSYNEQFF. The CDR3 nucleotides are TGTGCCAGTACCCCAACGGGATCCTACAATGAGCAGTTCTTC.

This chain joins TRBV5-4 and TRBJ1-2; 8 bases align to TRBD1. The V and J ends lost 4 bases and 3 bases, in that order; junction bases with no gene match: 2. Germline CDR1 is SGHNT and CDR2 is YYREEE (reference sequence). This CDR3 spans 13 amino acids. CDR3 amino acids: CASSPDRDYGYTF. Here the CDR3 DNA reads TGTGCCAGCAGCCCGGACAGGGACTATGGCTACACCTTC.

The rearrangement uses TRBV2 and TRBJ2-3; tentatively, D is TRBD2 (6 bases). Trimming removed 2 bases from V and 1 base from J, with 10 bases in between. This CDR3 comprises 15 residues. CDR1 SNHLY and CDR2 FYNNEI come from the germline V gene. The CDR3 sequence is CASSERLARTDTQYF. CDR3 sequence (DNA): TGTGCCAGCAGTGAACGGCTAGCGCGCACAGATACGCAGTATTTT.

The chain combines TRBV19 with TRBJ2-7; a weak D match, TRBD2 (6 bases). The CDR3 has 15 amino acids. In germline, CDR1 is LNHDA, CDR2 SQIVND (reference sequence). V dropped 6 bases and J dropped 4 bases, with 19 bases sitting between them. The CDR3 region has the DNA TGTGCCAGTAGACCCGGGGGACTTCAGCGGTACGAGCAGTACTTC. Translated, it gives CASRPGGLQRYEQYF.

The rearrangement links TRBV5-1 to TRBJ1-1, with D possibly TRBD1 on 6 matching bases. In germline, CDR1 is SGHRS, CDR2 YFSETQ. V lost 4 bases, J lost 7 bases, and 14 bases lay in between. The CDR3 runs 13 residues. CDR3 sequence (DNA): TGCGCCAGCAGCCACAGGGACGGTCGTGAAGCTTTCTTT. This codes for CASSHRDGREAFF.

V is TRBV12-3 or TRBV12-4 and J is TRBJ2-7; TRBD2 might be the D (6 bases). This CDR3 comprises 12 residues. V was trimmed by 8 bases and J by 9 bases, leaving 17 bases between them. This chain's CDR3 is CASGNSGTTQYF. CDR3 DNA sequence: TGTGCCAGCGGTAATAGCGGAACTACGCAGTACTTC.

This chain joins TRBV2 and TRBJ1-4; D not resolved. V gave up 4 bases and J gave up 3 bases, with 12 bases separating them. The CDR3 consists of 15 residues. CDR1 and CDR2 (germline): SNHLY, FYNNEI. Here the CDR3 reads CASSGERGPNEKLFF. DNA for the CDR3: TGTGCCAGCAGTGGGGAACGGGGTCCTAATGAAAAACTGTTTTTT.

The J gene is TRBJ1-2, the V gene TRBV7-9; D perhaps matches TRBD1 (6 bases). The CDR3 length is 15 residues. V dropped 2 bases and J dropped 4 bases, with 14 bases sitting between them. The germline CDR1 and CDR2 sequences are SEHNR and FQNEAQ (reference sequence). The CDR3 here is CASSLPQSGAYGYTF. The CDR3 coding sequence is TGTGCCAGCAGCTTACCTCAATCAGGGGCCTATGGCTACACCTTC.

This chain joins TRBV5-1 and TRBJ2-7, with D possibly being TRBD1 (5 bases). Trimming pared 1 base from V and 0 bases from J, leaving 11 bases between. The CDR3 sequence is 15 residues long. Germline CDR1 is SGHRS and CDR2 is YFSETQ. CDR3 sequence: CASSLIAGNSYEQYF. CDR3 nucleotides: TGCGCCAGCAGCTTGATAGCAGGGAACTCCTACGAGCAGTACTTC.

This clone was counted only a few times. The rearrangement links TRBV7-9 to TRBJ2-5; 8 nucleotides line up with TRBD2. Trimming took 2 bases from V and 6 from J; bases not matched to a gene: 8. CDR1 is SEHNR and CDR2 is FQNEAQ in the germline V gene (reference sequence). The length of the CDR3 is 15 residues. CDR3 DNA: TGTGCCAGCAGCTTATTTCTCGGGGGGGCCAAGACCCAGTACTTC. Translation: CASSLFLGGAKTQYF.

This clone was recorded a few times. As DNA, the CDR3 is TGTGCCAGCAGCTTTACTACGGGACAGGGTTACTACGAGCAGTACTTC. Translated, it gives CASSFTTGQGYYEQYF. The J gene is TRBJ2-7, the V gene TRBV11-2, with TRBD1 matching 9 bases. This CDR3 comprises 16 residues. V dropped 3 bases and J dropped 3; count of bases not matched to a gene: 9. Germline V gene data show CDR1 as SGHAT and CDR2 as FQNNGV.